Shown below are 7 T cell receptor beta chains from a single sample sequenced in a study of technical replicates of blood from a handful of donors. The method was immunoSEQ multiplex PCR; TCRdb's version includes in-frame clones alone and lacks a portion of them. The table lists around 80,000 clones, approximately 94% of them singletons, with about 0.39% in the top ten. Specimen: T cells isolated from PBMCs. These receptors all stem from a human donor in good health.

V usage is TRBV5-4 and J usage is TRBJ1-2; D is unclear. V lost 5 bases, J lost 10 bases, and 15 bases lay in between. Germline values: CDR1 SGHNT, CDR2 YYREEE (reference sequence). The CDR3 contains 12 residues. CDR3 sequence: CASRHLAGFYTF. DNA of the CDR3: TGTGCCAGCAGACACCTTGCAGGTTTCTACACCTTC.

The chain links TRBV9 to TRBJ2-1; TRBD2 matches 8 bases. Unmatched junction bases numbered 9, after V lost 3 bases and J lost 13 bases. Looked up from germline, CDR1 is SGDLS and CDR2 is YYNGEE. The CDR3 extends over 13 amino acids. The CDR3 loop reads CASSGIAGRKQFF. The CDR3 DNA is TGTGCCAGCAGCGGTATAGCGGGGAGGAAACAGTTCTTC.

This clone occurred once. This chain links TRBV7-9 with TRBJ1-5; 9 bases align to TRBD1. The germline V gene encodes CDR1 SEHNR and CDR2 FQNEAQ (reference sequence). CDR3 length: 14 amino acids. V shed 4 bases, J shed 5 bases, and the junction held 3 bases outside the gene matches. CDR3 sequence (DNA): TGTGCCAGCAGCTCGGGACAGGGATATCAGCCCCAGCATTTT. This sequence encodes CASSSGQGYQPQHF.

The genes are TRBV7-2 and TRBJ2-3, with a weak D call TRBD2 (6 bases). The CDR3 has 14 amino acids. Germline V lookup: CDR1 SGHTA, CDR2 FQGNSA. V lost 3 bases to trimming and J lost 3 bases, with 10 bases between them. The DNA of the CDR3 is TGTGCCAGCAGCTTCGGGAGAGGAACAGATACGCAGTATTTT. This codes for CASSFGRGTDTQYF. Complete variable domain (other parts from reference TRBV7-2 and TRBJ2-3): GAGVSQSPSNKVTEKGKDVELRCDPISGHTALYWYRQSLGQGLEFLIYFQGNSAPDKSGLPSDRFSAERTGGSVSTLTIQRTQQEDSAVYLCASSFGRGTDTQYFGPGTRLTVL.

V and J are TRBV30 and TRBJ2-7, with 14 bases identical to TRBD2. V lost 4 bases to trimming and J lost 10 bases; unmatched junction nucleotides: 6. Germline values: CDR1 GTSNPN, CDR2 SVGIG (reference sequence). The CDR3 is 13 amino acids. This chain's CDR3 is CAWTPGLAGEQYF. DNA for the CDR3: TGTGCCTGGACCCCGGGACTAGCGGGAGAACAGTACTTC.

V is TRBV4-3 and J is TRBJ2-7; TRBD2 aligns across 8 bases. The CDR3 is 15 residues long. Germline-derived CDR1 and CDR2 are LGHNA and YSLEER. V lost 0 bases and J lost 4; bases outside the gene matches: 5. CDR3 protein: CASSQETSAPYEQYF. DNA for the CDR3: TGCGCCAGCAGCCAAGAGACTAGCGCTCCATACGAGCAGTACTTC.

This clone was detected once. J is TRBJ2-1 and V is TRBV19, with D perhaps TRBD2 (5 bases). Germline values: CDR1 LNHDA, CDR2 SQIVND (reference sequence). The CDR3 consists of 15 residues. Trimming cost V 1 base and J 7 bases, with 14 bases left between them. CDR3 in amino acids: CASSIGSDTGNEQFF. The CDR3 bases are TGTGCCAGTAGTATAGGGAGTGACACGGGAAATGAGCAGTTCTTC.